This TCR beta chain was identified during a study of T cells after posttransplantation cyclophosphamide. Turning to this clone: Its antigen is undetermined.

Study-level findings and limits: Later blood repertoires were often dominated by clones from the donor CD8+ memory compartment.

Repertoires were generated with immunoSEQ multiplex PCR, while TCRdb's copy carries only in-frame clones and drops some. This table holds 140 to 150 clones, around 90% found once. Trimming cost V 2 bases and J 6 bases, with 14 bases left between them. CDR3 length: 14 amino acids. CDR1 is MNHNY, CDR2 SVGAGI, per germline (reference sequence). Busulfan-fludarabine conditioning, marrow transplant, and cyclophosphamide on days +3 and +4 were administered. Biopsies of skin and gastrointestinal tract, taken during GVHD evaluation, were TRB-sequenced retrospectively from DNA. The sequence derives from a male patient aged 25-45 years who received an allogeneic stem cell transplant from a related donor, was CMV-positive, and had acute GVHD only. Some T cells may have come from the graft donor. This sample comprised skin tissue, obtained 362 days after allogeneic stem cell transplant with posttransplant cyclophosphamide. The rearrangement uses TRBV6-6 and TRBJ2-7; tentative D call: TRBD2 (7 bases). The DNA of the CDR3 is TGTGCCAGCAGTTACGGGGGGGCGGGAGTCGAGCAGTACTTC. It translates to CASSYGGAGVEQYF.